In this sample, the clone carrying this T cell receptor (beta chain) turned up a few times. Its antigen is undetermined. This sample was taken from a study of T-cell memory formation after mild COVID-19. Study-level findings and limits: Second-wave clones peaking on day 37 lacked confirmed SARS-CoV-2 specificity.

Constant-segment primers were used for 5'RACE, and the resulting TCR alpha and TCR beta cDNA libraries carried sample barcodes and UMIs. TCRdb used MiXCR to reprocess the 5' RACE reads, holding one entry per CDR3 protein. The sample contains roughly 40,000 distinct CDR3 sequences, roughly 8% of which appear only once. CDR1 LGHNA and CDR2 YNFKEQ come from the germline V gene. This CDR3 is built from 16 residues. With V trimmed by 1 base and J by 5 bases, 8 bases remained unmatched. The sequence came from a man between 18 and 35 years old who had mild COVID-19 (a few samples of this study predate the infection). Cell type and time point are not known. The material sequenced was PBMCs or a T cell subset sorted from them (not recorded which). V gene TRBV4-2 combines with J gene TRBJ2-5, with 9 bases aligning to TRBD1. CDR3 region: CASSQGLQGAGETQYF. Written as DNA, the CDR3 is TGTGCCAGCAGCCAAGGGCTACAGGGGGCAGGGGAGACCCAGTACTTC.